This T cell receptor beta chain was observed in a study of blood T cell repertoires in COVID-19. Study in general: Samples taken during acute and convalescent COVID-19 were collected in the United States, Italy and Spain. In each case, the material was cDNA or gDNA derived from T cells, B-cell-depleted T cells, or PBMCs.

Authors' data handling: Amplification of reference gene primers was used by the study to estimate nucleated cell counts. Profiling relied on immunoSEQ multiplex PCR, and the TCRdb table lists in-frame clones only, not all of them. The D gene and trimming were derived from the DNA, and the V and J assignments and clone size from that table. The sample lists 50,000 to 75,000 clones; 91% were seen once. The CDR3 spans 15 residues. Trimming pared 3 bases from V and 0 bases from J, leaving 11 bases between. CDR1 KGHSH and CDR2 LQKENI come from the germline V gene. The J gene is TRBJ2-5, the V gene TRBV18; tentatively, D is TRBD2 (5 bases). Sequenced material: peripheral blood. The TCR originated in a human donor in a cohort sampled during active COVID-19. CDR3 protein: CASSPFSGNQETQYF. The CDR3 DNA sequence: TGTGCCAGCTCACCCTTTTCGGGGAACCAAGAGACCCAGTACTTC.